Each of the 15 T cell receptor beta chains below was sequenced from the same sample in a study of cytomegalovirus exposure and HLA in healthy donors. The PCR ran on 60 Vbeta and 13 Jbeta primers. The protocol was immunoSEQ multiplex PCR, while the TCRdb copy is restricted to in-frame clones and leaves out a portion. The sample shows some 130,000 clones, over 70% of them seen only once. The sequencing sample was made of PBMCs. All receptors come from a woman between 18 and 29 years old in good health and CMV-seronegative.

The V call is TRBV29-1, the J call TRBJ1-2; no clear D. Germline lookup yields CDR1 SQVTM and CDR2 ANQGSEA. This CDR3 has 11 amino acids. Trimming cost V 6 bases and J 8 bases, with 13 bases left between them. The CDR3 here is CSVNDAEGYTF. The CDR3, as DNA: TGCAGCGTGAATGACGCGGAGGGCTACACCTTC.

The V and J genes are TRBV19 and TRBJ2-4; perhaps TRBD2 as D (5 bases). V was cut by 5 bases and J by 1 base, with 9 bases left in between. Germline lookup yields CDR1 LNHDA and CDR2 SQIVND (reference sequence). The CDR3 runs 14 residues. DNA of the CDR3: TGTGCCAGTAGTTTTAGAGGGGCCAAAAACATTCAGTACTTC. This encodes CASSFRGAKNIQYF.

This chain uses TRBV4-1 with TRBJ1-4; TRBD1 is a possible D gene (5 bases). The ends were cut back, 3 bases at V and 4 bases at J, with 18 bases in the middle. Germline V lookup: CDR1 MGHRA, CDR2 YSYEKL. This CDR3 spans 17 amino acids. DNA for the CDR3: TGCGCCAGCAGCCACGCAAATTCAGGGTCAGATAATGAAAAACTGTTTTTT. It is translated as CASSHANSGSDNEKLFF.

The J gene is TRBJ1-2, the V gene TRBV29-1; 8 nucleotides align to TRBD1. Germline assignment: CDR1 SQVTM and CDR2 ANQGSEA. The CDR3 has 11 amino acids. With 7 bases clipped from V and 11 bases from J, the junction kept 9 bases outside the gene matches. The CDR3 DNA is TGCAGCGCCGCCGGACAGGGCGGTTACACCTTC. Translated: CSAAGQGGYTF.

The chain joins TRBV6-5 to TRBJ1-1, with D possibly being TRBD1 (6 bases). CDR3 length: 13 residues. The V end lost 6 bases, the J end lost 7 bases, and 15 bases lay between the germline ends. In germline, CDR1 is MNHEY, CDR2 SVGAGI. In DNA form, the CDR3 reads TGTGCCAGCAGATGGGACATCCAGAGTGAAGCTTTCTTT. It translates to CASRWDIQSEAFF.

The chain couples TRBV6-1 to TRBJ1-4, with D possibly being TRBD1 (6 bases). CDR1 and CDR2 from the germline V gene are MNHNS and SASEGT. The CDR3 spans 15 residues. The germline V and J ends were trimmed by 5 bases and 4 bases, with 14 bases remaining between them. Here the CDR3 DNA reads TGTGCCAGCAGTTCCCCGGACAGAGATAATGAAAAACTGTTTTTT. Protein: CASSSPDRDNEKLFF.

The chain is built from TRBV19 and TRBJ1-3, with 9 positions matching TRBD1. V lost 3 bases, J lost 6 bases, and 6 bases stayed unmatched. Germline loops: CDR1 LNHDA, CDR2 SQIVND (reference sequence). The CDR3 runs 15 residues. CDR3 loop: CASSIRDRDPNTIYF. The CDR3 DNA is TGTGCCAGTAGTATCCGGGACAGGGATCCAAACACCATATATTTT.

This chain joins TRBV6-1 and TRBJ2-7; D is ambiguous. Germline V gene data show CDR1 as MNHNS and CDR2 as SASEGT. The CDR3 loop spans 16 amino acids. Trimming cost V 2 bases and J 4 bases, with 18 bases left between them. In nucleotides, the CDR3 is TGTGCCAGCAGTGAACCCGGCAGGCATCGGCCATACGAGCAGTACTTC. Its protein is CASSEPGRHRPYEQYF.

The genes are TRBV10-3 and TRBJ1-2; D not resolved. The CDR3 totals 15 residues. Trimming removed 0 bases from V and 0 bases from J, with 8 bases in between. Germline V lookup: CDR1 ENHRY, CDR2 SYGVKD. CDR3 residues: CAISESRDSNYGYTF. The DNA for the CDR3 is TGTGCCATCAGTGAGTCCCGGGATTCTAACTATGGCTACACCTTC.

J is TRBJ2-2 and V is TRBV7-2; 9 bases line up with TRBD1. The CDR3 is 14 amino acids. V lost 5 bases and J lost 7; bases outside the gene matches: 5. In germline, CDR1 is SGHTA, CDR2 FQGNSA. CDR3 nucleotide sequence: TGTGCCAGCAGCCCAACAGGGGGCCACGGGGAGCTGTTTTTT. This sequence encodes CASSPTGGHGELFF.

CDR3 in amino acids: CASSQDPPGSYYNEQFF. The CDR3 DNA follows: TGTGCCAGCAGCCAAGATCCCCCGGGGAGCTACTACAATGAGCAGTTCTTC. V usage is TRBV4-2 and J usage is TRBJ2-1; tentative D call: TRBD2 (5 bases). V was pared by 0 bases and J by 3 bases, with 15 bases between. CDR3 length: 17 amino acids. Germline CDR1 is LGHNA and CDR2 is YNFKEQ.

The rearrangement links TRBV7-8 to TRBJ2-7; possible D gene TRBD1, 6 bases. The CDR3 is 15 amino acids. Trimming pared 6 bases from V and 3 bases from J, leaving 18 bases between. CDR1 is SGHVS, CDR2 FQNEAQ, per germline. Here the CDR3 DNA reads TGTGCCAGCAGTTTCAACATCAGACAGGACTACGAGCAGTACTTC. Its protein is CASSFNIRQDYEQYF.

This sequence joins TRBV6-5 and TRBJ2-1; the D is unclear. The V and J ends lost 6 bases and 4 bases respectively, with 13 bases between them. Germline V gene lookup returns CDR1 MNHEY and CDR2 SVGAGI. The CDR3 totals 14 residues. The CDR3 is CASRLRQVYNEQFF. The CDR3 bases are TGTGCCAGCAGACTTCGGCAGGTTTACAATGAGCAGTTCTTC.

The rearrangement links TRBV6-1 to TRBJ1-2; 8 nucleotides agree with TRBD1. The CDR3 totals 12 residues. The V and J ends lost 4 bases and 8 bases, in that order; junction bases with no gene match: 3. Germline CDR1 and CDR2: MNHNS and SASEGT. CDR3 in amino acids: CASSGGTGGYTF. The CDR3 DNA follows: TGTGCCAGCAGTGGAGGGACAGGCGGCTACACCTTC.

The CDR3 is CASSSGTSGYEQYF. The CDR3 DNA follows: TGTGCCAGCAGCTCCGGGACTAGCGGCTACGAGCAGTACTTC. This chain uses TRBV7-9 with TRBJ2-7; 11 nucleotides match TRBD2. Losses at the gene ends were 4 bases for V and 3 bases for J; bases not matched to a gene: 2. The CDR3 spans 14 residues. Germline loops: CDR1 SEHNR, CDR2 FQNEAQ (reference sequence).